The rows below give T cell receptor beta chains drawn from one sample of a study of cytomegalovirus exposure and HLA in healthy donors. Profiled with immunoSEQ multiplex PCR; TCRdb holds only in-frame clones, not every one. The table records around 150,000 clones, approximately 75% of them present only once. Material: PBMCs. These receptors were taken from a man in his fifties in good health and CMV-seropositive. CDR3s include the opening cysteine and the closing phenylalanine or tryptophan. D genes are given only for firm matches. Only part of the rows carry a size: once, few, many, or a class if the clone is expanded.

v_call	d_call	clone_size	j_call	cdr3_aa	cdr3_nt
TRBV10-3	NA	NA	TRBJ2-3	CAISRGGPSTDTQYF	TGTGCCATCAGTAGGGGGGGCCCCAGCACAGATACGCAGTATTTT
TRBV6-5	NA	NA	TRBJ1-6	CASRNYIILNSPLHF	TGTGCCAGCAGGAACTACATCATTCTCAATTCACCCCTCCACTTT
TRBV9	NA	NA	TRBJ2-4	CASSVEYLAKNIQYF	TGTGCCAGCAGCGTAGAGTACTTAGCCAAAAACATTCAGTACTTC
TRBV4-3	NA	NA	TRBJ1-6	CASSQVQGNSPLHF	TGCGCCAGCAGCCAAGTACAGGGTAATTCACCCCTCCACTTT
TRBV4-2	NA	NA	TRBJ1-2	CASSQDSARSNYGYTF	TGTGCCAGCAGCCAAGATTCGGCGAGGTCGAACTATGGCTACACCTTC
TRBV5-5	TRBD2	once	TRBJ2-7	CASSASRLAGGYEQYF	TGTGCCAGCAGCGCTTCACGACTAGCGGGGGGATACGAGCAGTACTTC
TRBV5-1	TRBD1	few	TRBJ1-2	CASSLRDRGGYGYTF	TGCGCCAGCAGCTTGAGGGACAGGGGAGGGTATGGCTACACCTTC
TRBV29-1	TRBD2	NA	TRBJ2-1	CSDSPGTSGGLSYNEQFF	TGCAGCGACAGCCCCGGGACTAGCGGGGGCCTCTCCTACAATGAGCAGTTCTTC
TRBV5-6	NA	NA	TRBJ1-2	CASSLGQGGGYTF	TGTGCCAGCAGCTTGGGGCAGGGCGGCGGCTACACCTTC
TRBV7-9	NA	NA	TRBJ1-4	CASSYGHGGKLFF	TGTGCCAGCAGCTACGGACATGGCGGAAAACTGTTTTTT
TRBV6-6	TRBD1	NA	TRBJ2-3	CASSPTGDTDTQYF	TGTGCCAGCAGCCCCACAGGGGACACAGATACGCAGTATTTT
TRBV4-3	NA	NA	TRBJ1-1	CASSQEMGRGGTEAFF	TGCGCCAGCAGCCAAGAGATGGGTCGGGGGGGGACTGAAGCTTTCTTT
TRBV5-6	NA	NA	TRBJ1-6	CASSYTGLYNSPLHF	TGTGCCAGCAGCTATACAGGGTTGTATAATTCACCCCTCCACTTT
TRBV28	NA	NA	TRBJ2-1	CASSRTQGKRGSEQFF	TGTGCCAGCAGCCGCACGCAGGGCAAAAGAGGTTCGGAGCAGTTCTTC
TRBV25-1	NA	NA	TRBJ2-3	CASTPGTDTQYF	TGTGCCAGCACCCCCGGGACAGATACGCAGTATTTT
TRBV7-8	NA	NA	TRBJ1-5	CASSLARQNVPNQPQHF	TGTGCCAGCAGCTTAGCCCGACAGAACGTACCGAATCAGCCCCAGCATTTT
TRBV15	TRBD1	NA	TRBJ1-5	CATSRESGQGPTLNQPQHF	TGTGCCACCAGCAGAGAATCGGGACAGGGCCCAACCCTCAATCAGCCCCAGCATTTT
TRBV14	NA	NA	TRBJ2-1	CASSQDWGLQFF	TGTGCCAGCAGCCAAGATTGGGGACTGCAGTTCTTC
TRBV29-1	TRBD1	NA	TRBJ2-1	CSVDRGRGLGNEQFF	TGCAGCGTTGATAGGGGCAGGGGGCTGGGCAATGAGCAGTTCTTC
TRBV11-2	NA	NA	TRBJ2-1	CASSQGANEQFF	TGTGCCAGCAGCCAAGGAGCCAATGAGCAGTTCTTC
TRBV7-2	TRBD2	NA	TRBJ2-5	CASSPTSGGSGETQYF	TGTGCCAGCAGCCCGACTAGCGGGGGTTCAGGAGAGACCCAGTACTTC
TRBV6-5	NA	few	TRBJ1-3	CASSYGGDPGNTIYF	TGTGCCAGCAGTTATGGAGGGGACCCTGGAAACACCATATATTTT
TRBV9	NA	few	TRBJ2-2	CASSVVGGTGELFF	TGTGCCAGCAGCGTAGTCGGGGGCACCGGGGAGCTGTTTTTT
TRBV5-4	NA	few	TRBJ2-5	CASSLGPGYDETQYF	TGTGCCAGCAGCTTGGGCCCAGGCTACGATGAGACCCAGTACTTC
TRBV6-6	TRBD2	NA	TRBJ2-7	CASRERGFAYEQYF	TGTGCCAGCAGGGAGCGGGGGTTCGCCTACGAGCAGTACTTC
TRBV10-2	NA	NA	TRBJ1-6	CASSGYNDSPLHF	TGCGCCAGCAGTGGGTACAACGATTCACCCCTCCACTTT
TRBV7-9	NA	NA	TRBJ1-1	CASSRGGENTEAFF	TGTGCCAGCAGCCGGGGGGGCGAGAACACTGAAGCTTTCTTT
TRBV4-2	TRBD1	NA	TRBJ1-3	CASSRTGYSGNTIYF	TGTGCCAGCAGCCGGACAGGGTACTCTGGAAACACCATATATTTT
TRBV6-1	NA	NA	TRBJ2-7	CASSKVDSPYEQYF	TGTGCCAGCTCAAAGGTAGACAGTCCCTACGAGCAGTACTTC
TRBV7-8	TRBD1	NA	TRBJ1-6	CASSPGQGRSPLHF	TGTGCCAGCAGCCCGGGACAGGGTCGTTCACCCCTCCACTTT
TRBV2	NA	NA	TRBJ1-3	CASTRVAGNTIYF	TGTGCCAGCACCCGGGTGGCAGGAAACACCATATATTTT
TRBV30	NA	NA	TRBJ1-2	CAWSVKGIHYGYTF	TGTGCCTGGAGTGTAAAGGGGATACACTATGGCTACACCTTC
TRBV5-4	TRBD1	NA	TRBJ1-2	CASSGGDRGPWGYTF	TGTGCCAGCAGCGGCGGGGACAGGGGGCCTTGGGGCTACACCTTC
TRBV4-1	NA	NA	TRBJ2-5	CASSLSVWETQYF	TGCGCCAGCAGCCTTAGCGTTTGGGAGACCCAGTACTTC
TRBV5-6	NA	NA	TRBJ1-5	CASSLRGWGNQPQHF	TGTGCCAGCAGCTTGAGGGGTTGGGGCAATCAGCCCCAGCATTTT
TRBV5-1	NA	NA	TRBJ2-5	CASSLRAGETQYF	TGCGCCAGCAGCTTGCGCGCGGGTGAGACCCAGTACTTC
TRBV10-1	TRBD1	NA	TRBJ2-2	CASRGTGGTGELFF	TGCGCCAGCAGGGGGACAGGGGGGACCGGGGAGCTGTTTTTT
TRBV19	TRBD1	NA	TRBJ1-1	CASSVGGAGTEAFF	TGTGCCAGTAGTGTAGGGGGCGCAGGTACTGAAGCTTTCTTT
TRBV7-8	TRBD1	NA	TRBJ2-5	CASSGRTGDMGTQYF	TGTGCCAGCAGCGGACGGACAGGGGACATGGGGACCCAGTACTTC
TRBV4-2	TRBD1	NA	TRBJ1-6	CASSQVGQDLSPLHF	TGTGCCAGCAGCCAAGTGGGACAGGACCTATCACCCCTCCACTTT
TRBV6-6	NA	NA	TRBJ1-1	CASSYPRGLNTEAFF	TGTGCCAGCAGTTACCCGCGGGGCTTGAACACTGAAGCTTTCTTT
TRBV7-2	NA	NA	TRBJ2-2	CASSQGLTNTGELFF	TGTGCCAGCAGCCAAGGACTTACAAACACCGGGGAGCTGTTTTTT
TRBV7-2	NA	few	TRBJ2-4	CASSLPLAWTKNIQYF	TGTGCCAGCAGCTTACCCTTAGCGTGGACCAAAAACATTCAGTACTTC
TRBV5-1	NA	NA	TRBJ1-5	CASSLAGASNQPQHF	TGCGCCAGCAGCTTGGCAGGGGCGAGCAATCAGCCCCAGCATTTT
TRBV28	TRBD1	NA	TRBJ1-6	CASSPPVTGGSFNSPLHF	TGTGCCAGCAGTCCTCCGGTAACAGGGGGTTCCTTTAATTCACCCCTCCACTTT
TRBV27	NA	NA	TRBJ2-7	CASSLRDTSYEQYF	TGTGCCAGCAGTCTTCGGGACACGAGCTACGAGCAGTACTTC
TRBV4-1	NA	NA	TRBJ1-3	CASSQVSGTGSGNTIYF	TGCGCCAGCAGCCAAGTGTCCGGGACTGGGTCTGGAAACACCATATATTTT
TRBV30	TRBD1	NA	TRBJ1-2	CATDQGASNYGYTF	TGTGCCACGGATCAGGGGGCAAGCAACTATGGCTACACCTTC
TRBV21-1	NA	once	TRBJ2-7	CASSSGSSYEQYF	TGTGCCAGCAGTTCCGGGTCCAGCTACGAGCAGTACTTC
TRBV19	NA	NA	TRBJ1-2	CASSVTGFNGYTF	TGTGCCAGTAGCGTGACAGGATTCAATGGCTACACCTTC